The 13 T cell receptor beta chains given below trace back to one sample, sequenced in a study of blood T cells in healthy people across ages. With a J-beta primer mix and a sample-barcoded 5' primer, a second PCR ran roughly 6 to 12 cycles. TCRdb itself ran the 5' RACE reads through MiXCR, one entry per CDR3 protein. This sample has some 1.7 million distinct CDR3 sequences, with 28% found just once. The material sequenced was blood. The receptors stem from a woman in her thirties in good health.

This clonotype has only one observation. Relative to the germline gene, one junction end is altered; a read error may explain this. The V and J genes are TRBV4-1 and TRBJ1-5; possible D gene TRBD1, 5 bases. Germline loops: CDR1 MGHRA, CDR2 YSYEKL. This CDR3 spans 14 amino acids. CDR3 coding DNA: TGCGCCGGCAGCCAGGGTAATAGCAATCAGCCCCAGCATTTT. It yields the protein CAGSQGNSNQPQHF.

The chain employs TRBV7-9 and TRBJ2-3, with TRBD1 matching over 7 bases. V shed 4 bases and J 4 bases; nucleotides not matched to a gene: 5. Germline CDR1 is SEHNR and CDR2 is FQNEAQ (reference sequence). The CDR3 contains 14 residues. CDR3 sequence reads: CASSYGQDPDTQYF. For the CDR3, the DNA is TGTGCCAGCAGCTATGGACAGGACCCAGATACGCAGTATTTT.

This clonotype has ten or more counts. The genes are TRBV15 and TRBJ1-6; D unresolved. Germline CDR1 reads LNHNV; CDR2 reads YYDKDF (reference sequence). Trimming shortened V by 1 base and J by 6 bases, and 1 base separated the two germline ends. This CDR3 has 12 residues. The CDR3 sequence is CATSRANSPLHF. The CDR3 nucleotides read TGTGCCACCAGCAGAGCTAATTCACCCCTCCACTTT.

The V gene is TRBV7-2, the J gene TRBJ2-7; 8 nucleotides agree with TRBD1. J gave up 7 bases and V 7 bases, and 21 bases lay outside the gene matches. This CDR3 has 17 amino acids. Germline V gene sequence: CDR1 SGHTA, CDR2 FQGNSA. The CDR3 DNA reads TGTGCCAGCATCCTCACGAACATAGGACAGGGATCCCATGAGCAGTACTTC. Encoded protein: CASILTNIGQGSHEQYF.

The J gene is TRBJ2-1, the V gene TRBV27; the D gene is possibly TRBD1 (7 bases). Trimming shortened V by 6 bases and J by 8 bases, and 20 bases separated the two germline ends. In germline, CDR1 is MNHEY, CDR2 SMNVEV (reference sequence). This CDR3 is built from 15 residues. CDR3 in amino acids: CASRGTGGRGHEQFF. CDR3 DNA: TGTGCCAGCAGGGGGACCGGGGGTAGGGGGCATGAGCAGTTCTTC.

The rearrangement uses TRBV7-2 and TRBJ2-7, with TRBD1 identical over 9 bases. The CDR3 consists of 16 residues. The V and J ends lost 5 bases and 0 bases, in that order; junction bases with no gene match: 8. Germline V gene sequence: CDR1 SGHTA, CDR2 FQGNSA. Here the CDR3 reads CASSRLTGGASYEQYF. CDR3 DNA: TGTGCCAGCAGCCGTCTAACAGGGGGCGCCTCCTACGAGCAGTACTTC.

This clonotype was observed at least ten times. The chain joins TRBV5-1 to TRBJ1-2, with 11 bases lining up with TRBD1. CDR3 length equals 15 residues. Germline-derived CDR1 and CDR2 are SGHRS and YFSETQ. With V trimmed by 4 bases and J by 4 bases, 6 bases remained unmatched. The CDR3 DNA reads as TGCGCCAGCAGCCCCAGGGACAGGGGGACCTATGGCTACACCTTC. It codes for CASSPRDRGTYGYTF.

The chain is built from TRBV6-5 and TRBJ1-1; D might be TRBD1 (5 bases). V lost 2 bases, J lost 11 bases, and 9 bases lay in between. Germline V gene sequence: CDR1 MNHEY, CDR2 SVGAGI. This CDR3 contains 11 residues. CDR3 in amino acids: CASSYPGKAFF. The CDR3 nucleotides are TGTGCCAGCAGTTACCCAGGGAAGGCTTTCTTT.

The rearrangement joins TRBV7-2 to TRBJ2-5; TRBD2 matches at 10 bases. Germline lookup yields CDR1 SGHTA and CDR2 FQGNSA. The CDR3 is 16 amino acids. J gave up 2 bases and V 1 base, and 4 bases lay outside the gene matches. In nucleotides, the CDR3 is TGTGCCAGCAGCTTAGGAGGACTAGCGGTTCAAGAGACCCAGTACTTC. Protein product: CASSLGGLAVQETQYF.

This chain links TRBV10-2 with TRBJ2-3; 7 nucleotides agree with TRBD2. Germline values: CDR1 WSHSY, CDR2 SAAADI. The V gene end was trimmed by 0 bases and the J gene end by 3 bases; junction bases not matched to a gene: 6. The CDR3 loop spans 16 amino acids. CDR3 loop: CASSESFGGITDTQYF. The CDR3 DNA is TGCGCCAGCAGTGAGTCCTTCGGGGGGATAACAGATACGCAGTATTTT.

This clonotype was found many times. Germline is not matched at one junction end, which may reflect a read error. This chain joins TRBV7-9 and TRBJ2-1, with 8 bases aligning to TRBD2. The CDR3 consists of 14 residues. Germline V CDR1 and CDR2: SEHNR, FQNEAQ (reference sequence). CDR3 bases: TGCGCCAGCAGCTTTTCGGGGGGGGATAATGAGCAGTTCTTC. As protein: CASSFSGGDNEQFF.

This sequence joins TRBV14 and TRBJ1-5, with no clear D. This CDR3 region has 12 residues. V lost 4 bases and J lost 9, with 10 bases in between. Germline lookup yields CDR1 SGHDN and CDR2 FVKESK. CDR3 protein: CASSLGRGPQHF. The CDR3 nucleotides are TGTGCCAGCAGCCTAGGGCGGGGGCCCCAGCATTTT.

The CDR3 coding sequence is TGTGCCAGCAGAGAGATAGCGGGGCCCACCTACAATGAGCAGTTCTTC. Encoded protein: CASREIAGPTYNEQFF. The V gene is TRBV7-9, the J gene TRBJ2-1; 8 positions agree with TRBD2. Germline loops: CDR1 SEHNR, CDR2 FQNEAQ (reference sequence). This CDR3 comprises 16 residues. V trimming: 6 bases; J trimming: 2 bases; junction bases outside the gene matches: 9.